These T cell receptor beta chains were read from a single sample in a study of CD8+ T cells in alopecia areata. Here immunoSEQ multiplex PCR was the method, and the copy in TCRdb shows in-frame clones only, minus some. The profile shows about 210,000 clones, around 65% of them singletons. The input for sequencing was CD4+ T cells sorted from blood, taken at week 4, from a patient treated with tofacitinib. These receptor sequences come from a human donor with alopecia areata. Each CDR3 is given with its conserved first and last residue. The order of the fields is V gene, J gene, CDR3 protein.

v_call: TRBV5-1
j_call: TRBJ2-3
cdr3_aa: CASSLWTSGTDTQYF

v_call: TRBV6-6
j_call: TRBJ1-1
cdr3_aa: CASTRADFSSGTGFF

v_call: TRBV10-3
j_call: TRBJ2-7
cdr3_aa: CAISEPYSYEQYF

v_call: TRBV18
j_call: TRBJ2-7
cdr3_aa: CASSPGTEVYEQYF

v_call: TRBV29-1
j_call: TRBJ2-1
cdr3_aa: CSVLGLAGPYNEQFF

v_call: TRBV30
j_call: TRBJ2-5
cdr3_aa: CAWGTSGAQETQYF

v_call: TRBV5-1
j_call: TRBJ2-6
cdr3_aa: CASSLAGKSSGANVLTF

v_call: TRBV5-1
j_call: TRBJ1-1
cdr3_aa: CASGRTGADTEAFF

v_call: TRBV5-1
j_call: TRBJ2-5
cdr3_aa: CASSFGTSGKETQYF

v_call: TRBV5-1
j_call: TRBJ2-1
cdr3_aa: CASSLEPGPNEQFF

v_call: TRBV5-4
j_call: TRBJ1-1
cdr3_aa: CASSWGRDGMNTEAFF

v_call: TRBV20-1
j_call: TRBJ2-2
cdr3_aa: CSATSYGELFF

v_call: TRBV5-6
j_call: TRBJ1-2
cdr3_aa: CASSPLDGTAYGYTF

v_call: TRBV29-1
j_call: TRBJ1-6
cdr3_aa: CSVGSGTKNSPLHF

v_call: TRBV6-6
j_call: TRBJ2-5
cdr3_aa: CATGGDGKTQYF

v_call: TRBV9
j_call: TRBJ2-7
cdr3_aa: CASSVGGTGLYEQYF

v_call: TRBV18
j_call: TRBJ2-5
cdr3_aa: CASSPGQQETQYF

v_call: TRBV19
j_call: TRBJ1-1
cdr3_aa: CASSMDRVDTEAFF

v_call: TRBV11-2
j_call: TRBJ2-1
cdr3_aa: CASSLDRASGGQSSYNEQFF

v_call: TRBV5-1
j_call: TRBJ2-7
cdr3_aa: CASSEGPLQYF

v_call: TRBV6-1
j_call: TRBJ1-1
cdr3_aa: CASSGRRGPSIMNTEAFF

v_call: TRBV4-1
j_call: TRBJ1-3
cdr3_aa: CASSLGFGTGNTIYF

v_call: TRBV29-1
j_call: TRBJ2-1
cdr3_aa: CSVGRDNEQFF

v_call: TRBV27
j_call: TRBJ1-2
cdr3_aa: CASSLTGGGSRTF

v_call: TRBV11-2
j_call: TRBJ1-4
cdr3_aa: CASSLDQGKLFF

v_call: TRBV29-1
j_call: TRBJ1-1
cdr3_aa: CSVESGQSYQAFF

v_call: TRBV27
j_call: TRBJ1-1
cdr3_aa: CASRLQGGNTEAFF

v_call: TRBV5-1
j_call: TRBJ2-7
cdr3_aa: CASSQRQGFLSEQYF

v_call: TRBV29-1
j_call: TRBJ1-2
cdr3_aa: CSVVNGGYTF

v_call: TRBV30
j_call: TRBJ2-5
cdr3_aa: CAWRTGQGGIQETQYF

v_call: TRBV2
j_call: TRBJ2-1
cdr3_aa: CASSPLTSLSEQFF

v_call: TRBV6-1
j_call: TRBJ1-1
cdr3_aa: CASEGQPNTEAFF

v_call: TRBV5-6
j_call: TRBJ2-1
cdr3_aa: CASTTGQGGGNEQFF

v_call: TRBV27
j_call: TRBJ2-7
cdr3_aa: CASSPPRGPRYEQYF

v_call: TRBV5-1
j_call: TRBJ2-7
cdr3_aa: CASSLTPGVSSYEQYF

v_call: TRBV30
j_call: TRBJ1-3
cdr3_aa: CAWSKQGGNTIYF